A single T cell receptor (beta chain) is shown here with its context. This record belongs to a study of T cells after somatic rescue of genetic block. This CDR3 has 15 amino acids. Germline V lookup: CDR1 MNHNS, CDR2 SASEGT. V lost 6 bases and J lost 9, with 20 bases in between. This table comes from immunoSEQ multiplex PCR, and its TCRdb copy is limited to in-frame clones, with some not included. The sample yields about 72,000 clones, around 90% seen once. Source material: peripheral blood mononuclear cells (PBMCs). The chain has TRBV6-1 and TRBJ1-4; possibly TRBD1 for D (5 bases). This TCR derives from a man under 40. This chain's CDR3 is CASSDPWREGQKLFF. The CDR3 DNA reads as TGTGCCAGCAGCGACCCATGGCGGGAGGGGCAAAAACTGTTTTTT.